These 18 T cell receptor beta chains were sequenced from one sample in a study of CD8+CD57+ T cells in acquired aplastic anemia. The sequenced patients had an expansion of CD8+CD57+ cells seen by flow cytometry. Both TCR beta VDJ combination and CDR3 sequence profiling were carried out. Genomic DNA was the template for this profiling. TCRdb re-called the reads with MiXCR, one entry per CDR3 protein. Of some 160,000 distinct CDR3 sequences detected, 45% to 50% appear once; the ten largest clones hold more than 30%. Sequencing used sorted CD4+, CD8+, or CD8+CD57+ T cells (not recorded which) from PBMCs. These receptor sequences come from a human donor with aplastic anemia.

The chain carries TRBV2 and TRBJ1-2; 8 bases align to TRBD1. V was clipped by 6 bases and J by 1 base; unmatched bases: 4. CDR1 SNHLY and CDR2 FYNNEI come from the germline V gene. This CDR3 is built from 14 residues. DNA of the CDR3: TGTGCCAGCAGCGCGACAGGGGATAACTATGGCTACACCTTC. Translating it yields CASSATGDNYGYTF.

The rearrangement links TRBV25-1 to TRBJ1-1, with TRBD1 as a possible D gene (5 bases). Deletions cut 7 bases from V and 4 bases from J, with 10 bases between. Germline V gives CDR1 MGHDK, CDR2 SYGVNS. This CDR3 has 12 residues. This CDR3 reads CASTGLSTEAFF. CDR3 DNA sequence: TGTGCCAGCACGGGGCTTAGCACTGAAGCTTTCTTT.

Concerning this clonotype: A much larger clone lies a single base off, so this may be a read error. The rearrangement links TRBV4-3 to TRBJ2-1; D might be TRBD2 (6 bases). The V gene's germline CDR1 is LGHNA and CDR2 YSLEER. The CDR3 runs 15 residues. V was pared by 6 bases and J by 8 bases, with 20 bases between. The CDR3 region is CASRSSIGSGDEQFF. The CDR3 coding sequence is TGCGCCAGCAGATCAAGTATCGGGAGTGGCGATGAGCAGTTCTTC.

This clonotype was seen many times. V is TRBV5-1 and J is TRBJ1-1; the match to TRBD1 covers 7 bases. Trimming removed 3 bases from V and 5 bases from J; junction bases left unmatched: 10. This CDR3 is 15 amino acids long. CDR1 SGHRS and CDR2 YFSETQ come from the germline V gene. The CDR3 DNA sequence: TGCGCCAGCAGCTCGCGAGACAGGGTGTGGACTGAAGCTTTCTTT. Translation: CASSSRDRVWTEAFF.

This chain joins TRBV7-6 and TRBJ2-3, with 15 bases fitting TRBD2. The CDR3 extends over 17 amino acids. Germline-derived CDR1 and CDR2 are SGHVS and FNYEAQ. The V gene end was trimmed by 6 bases and the J gene end by 0 bases; junction bases not matched to a gene: 4. CDR3 residues: CASRAGLAGGSTDTQYF. For the CDR3, the DNA is TGTGCCAGCAGGGCCGGACTAGCGGGAGGGAGCACAGATACGCAGTATTTT.

This clonotype came up once. The rearrangement links TRBV2 to TRBJ2-7, with D perhaps assigned TRBD1 or TRBD2 (5 bases each). The germline V gene has CDR1 SNHLY and CDR2 FYNNEI. Between the trimmed V and J ends, which lost 5 bases and 2 bases, there was a span of 16 bases. This CDR3 contains 15 residues. The CDR3 spells CASSQQMGVTYEQYF. Written as DNA, the CDR3 is TGTGCCAGCAGTCAACAGATGGGGGTTACCTACGAGCAGTACTTC. Supplemented by reference TRBV2 and TRBJ2-7, the full variable domain reads EPEVTQTPSHQVTQMGQEVILRCVPISNHLYFYWYRQILGQKVEFLVSFYNNEISEKSEIFDDQFSVERPDGSNFTLKIRSTKLEDSAMYFCASSQQMGVTYEQYFGPGTRLTVT.

The genes are TRBV7-8 and TRBJ2-6; 8 nucleotides match TRBD2. This CDR3 contains 17 residues. Germline V gene lookup returns CDR1 SGHVS and CDR2 FQNEAQ. V shed 5 bases, J shed 0 bases, and the junction held 6 bases outside the gene matches. The CDR3 coding sequence is TGTGCCAGCAGCGGTAGCGGGGCGAACTCTGGGGCCAACGTCCTGACTTTC. It encodes CASSGSGANSGANVLTF.

This clonotype counts as medium-sized. The chain employs TRBV4-1 and TRBJ1-4; D perhaps matches TRBD1 (6 bases). CDR1 MGHRA and CDR2 YSYEKL come from the germline V gene. Trimming shortened V by 1 base and J by 7 bases, and 10 bases separated the two germline ends. The CDR3 has 14 amino acids. CDR3 residues: CASSQGGGGEKLFF. Written as DNA, the CDR3 is TGCGCCAGCAGCCAAGGAGGGGGTGGTGAAAAACTGTTTTTT.

This clonotype was seen ten or more times. This rearrangement joins TRBV4-2 to TRBJ2-7; D is possibly TRBD1 (6 bases). The CDR3 is 16 residues long. The germline V and J ends were trimmed by 6 bases and 0 bases, with 18 bases remaining between them. In germline, CDR1 is LGHNA, CDR2 YNFKEQ. In nucleotides, the CDR3 is TGTGCCAGCAGTACGGACAGAAACGCTATCTCCTACGAGCAGTACTTC. It codes for CASSTDRNAISYEQYF.

This clonotype was counted between two and nine times. The chain couples TRBV12-5 to TRBJ1-5, with TRBD1 matching 7 bases. The CDR3 has 15 amino acids. The germline V gene has CDR1 LGHNT and CDR2 FRNRAP. V was pared by 3 bases and J by 3 bases, with 5 bases of the junction left unmatched. CDR3: CASGLIQGINQPQHF. CDR3 nucleotides: TGTGCTAGTGGTTTAATACAGGGGATCAATCAGCCCCAGCATTTT. Supplemented by reference TRBV12-5 and TRBJ1-5, the full variable domain reads DARVTQTPRHKVTEMGQEVTMRCQPILGHNTVFWYRQTMMQGLELLAYFRNRAPLDDSGMPKDRFSAEMPDATLATLKIQPSEPRDSAVYFCASGLIQGINQPQHFGDGTRLSIL.

The V gene is TRBV19, the J gene TRBJ2-7, with 7 bases aligning to TRBD1. The V segment lost 0 bases and the J segment 4 bases; nucleotides outside the gene matches: 6. From germline, CDR1 is LNHDA and CDR2 SQIVND (reference sequence). The CDR3 loop spans 15 amino acids. This CDR3 is CASSIDGTARYEQYF. In DNA form, the CDR3 reads TGTGCCAGTAGTATAGATGGGACAGCTCGATACGAGCAGTACTTC.

The rearrangement uses TRBV7-9 and TRBJ1-4; 8 positions agree with TRBD1. Germline lookup yields CDR1 SEHNR and CDR2 FQNEAQ (reference sequence). This CDR3 region has 13 residues. J was trimmed by 8 bases and V by 6 bases; bases with no gene match: 5. CDR3 DNA: TGTGCCAGCAGGGGGGCAGGGGGCGAAAAACTGTTTTTT. Its translation: CASRGAGGEKLFF.

As concerns this clonotype: Possible read error: a much larger clone is one base away. The chain has TRBV5-5 and TRBJ2-2; D possibly corresponds to TRBD2 (6 bases). The V end was cut by 1 base, the J end by 6 bases, with 16 bases between. The CDR3 contains 16 residues. Germline V gene sequence: CDR1 SGHKS, CDR2 YYEKEE (reference sequence). The chain's CDR3 is CASSLSWRAVAGELFF. The DNA for the CDR3 is TGTGCCAGCAGCTTGAGTTGGAGGGCGGTGGCCGGGGAGCTGTTTTTT.

This clonotype appeared a few times. An end of the junction differs from the germline gene, which may be a read error. V gene TRBV7-9 combines with J gene TRBJ1-1; D gene ambiguous. This CDR3 contains 12 residues. Germline-derived CDR1 and CDR2 are SEHNR and FQNEAQ (reference sequence). Here the CDR3 reads CASSFRNSEAFF. The CDR3 DNA reads TGTGCCAGCAGTTTTAGGAACAGTGAAGCTTTCTTT.

This clonotype was detected ten times or more. As DNA, the CDR3 is TGTGCCACCAGTGGTGTGACTAGCGGCTACAATGAGCAGTTCTTC. This codes for CATSGVTSGYNEQFF. V is TRBV24-1 and J is TRBJ2-1, with 9 positions matching TRBD2. The CDR3 runs 15 residues. J gave up 3 bases and V 5 bases, and 4 bases lay outside the gene matches. Looked up from germline, CDR1 is KGHDR and CDR2 is SFDVKD.

There are a few counts of this clonotype. This chain connects TRBV11-1 to TRBJ2-1; D gene unclear. Germline V gives CDR1 SGHAT, CDR2 FQDESV (reference sequence). Trimming took off 5 bases at V and 5 bases at J, with 19 bases between the two ends. The CDR3 is made up of 16 amino acids. In DNA form, the CDR3 reads TGTGCCAGCAGCCTAAGCGCTGTATCTCGGGACAATGAGCAGTTCTTC. Amino acid sequence: CASSLSAVSRDNEQFF. Supplemented by reference TRBV11-1 and TRBJ2-1, the full variable domain reads EAEVAQSPRYKITEKSQAVAFWCDPISGHATLYWYRQILGQGPELLVQFQDESVVDDSQLPKDRFSAERLKGVDSTLKIQPAELGDSAMYLCASSLSAVSRDNEQFFGPGTRLTVL.

V gene TRBV24-1 combines with J gene TRBJ2-2; D unclear. The CDR3 is made up of 12 amino acids. Trimming cost V 6 bases and J 7 bases, with 8 bases left between them. Germline CDR1 reads KGHDR; CDR2 reads SFDVKD. CDR3 in DNA: TGTGCCACCAGTTTTTCTGGCGGGGAGCTGTTTTTT. It encodes CATSFSGGELFF.

This clonotype was recorded only once. CDR3: CASSLRTGDEKLFF. Here the CDR3 DNA reads TGTGCCAGCAGTTTGAGGACAGGGGATGAAAAACTGTTTTTT. The rearrangement uses TRBV7-3 and TRBJ1-4; 9 bases align to TRBD1. This CDR3 is built from 14 residues. With 6 bases clipped from V and 6 bases from J, the junction kept 5 bases outside the gene matches. Per germline, CDR1 SGHTA and CDR2 FQGTGA.